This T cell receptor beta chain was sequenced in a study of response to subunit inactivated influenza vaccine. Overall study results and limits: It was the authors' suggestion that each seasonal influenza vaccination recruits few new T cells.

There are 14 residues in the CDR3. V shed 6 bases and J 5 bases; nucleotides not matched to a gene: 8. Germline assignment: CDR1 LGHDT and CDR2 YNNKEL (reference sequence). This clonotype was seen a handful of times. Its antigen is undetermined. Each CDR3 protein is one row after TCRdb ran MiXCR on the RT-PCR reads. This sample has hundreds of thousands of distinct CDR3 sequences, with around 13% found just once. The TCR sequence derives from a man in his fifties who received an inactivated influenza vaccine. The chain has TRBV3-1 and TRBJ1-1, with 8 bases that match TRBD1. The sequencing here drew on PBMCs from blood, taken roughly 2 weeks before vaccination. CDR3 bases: TGTGCCAGCAGTGCTACAGGGGGAAGAACTGAAGCTTTCTTT. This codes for CASSATGGRTEAFF.